The 20 T cell receptor beta chains reported below all come from one sample, sequenced in a study of T cell changes during pregnancy in multiple sclerosis. The data were produced by immunoSEQ multiplex PCR, yet TCRdb's version contains in-frame clones alone and is incomplete. The data show tens of thousands of clones, about 91% seen once. Source: peripheral blood, taken before pregnancy. All receptors come from a female donor with multiple sclerosis, enrolled in a pregnancy study.

This sequence joins TRBV4-2 and TRBJ1-5; a possible D gene is TRBD1 (6 bases). Germline V CDR1 and CDR2: LGHNA, YNFKEQ. The CDR3 extends over 13 amino acids. Trimming left V 1 base short and J 12 bases short, with 13 bases between. CDR3 coding DNA: TGTGCCAGCAGCCAAGTACAGGGAAAGTTCCAGCATTTT. Its translation: CASSQVQGKFQHF.

The chain has TRBV4-1 and TRBJ1-3; no reliable D call. V was cut by 1 base and J by 1 base, with 5 bases left in between. CDR3 size: 14 residues. Germline lookup yields CDR1 MGHRA and CDR2 YSYEKL. The CDR3 DNA reads as TGCGCCAGCAGCCAAGTCTATTCTGGAAACACCATATATTTT. Translated: CASSQVYSGNTIYF.

This clone showed up just a few times. The gene calls are TRBV30 and TRBJ1-2, with a possible D match to TRBD1 (5 bases). CDR3 size: 15 residues. Trimming pared 3 bases from V and 3 bases from J, leaving 17 bases between. Germline assignment: CDR1 GTSNPN and CDR2 SVGIG (reference sequence). The CDR3 region is CAWSPDPTVDYGYTF. The CDR3 nucleotides are TGTGCCTGGAGCCCAGACCCGACAGTTGACTATGGCTACACCTTC. Drawing the rest from reference TRBV30 and TRBJ1-2, the complete variable domain is SQTIHQWPATLVQPVGSPLSLECTVEGTSNPNLYWYRQAAGRGLQLLFYSVGIGQISSEVPQNLSASRPQDRQFILSSKKLLLSDSGFYLCAWSPDPTVDYGYTFGSGTRLTVV.

The chain combines TRBV11-2 with TRBJ2-2, with 7 nucleotides matching TRBD2. The CDR3 contains 13 residues. Germline CDR1 is SGHAT and CDR2 is FQNNGV. With V trimmed by 5 bases and J by 6 bases, 3 bases remained unmatched. The CDR3 DNA sequence: TGTGCCAGCAGCACACGGGGGGCCGGGGAGCTGTTTTTT. It specifies CASSTRGAGELFF.

In this sample, this clone turned up once. The chain combines TRBV4-1 with TRBJ1-1, with 8 bases fitting TRBD1. The V gene end was trimmed by 1 base and the J gene end by 5 bases; junction bases not matched to a gene: 9. CDR3 size: 16 residues. Germline V lookup: CDR1 MGHRA, CDR2 YSYEKL. CDR3 DNA sequence: TGCGCCAGCAGCCAAGGTCCAGGACAGGGTTGGACTGAAGCTTTCTTT. It codes for CASSQGPGQGWTEAFF.

This clone turned up a few times. The chain recombines TRBV19 with TRBJ1-2; the D is unclear. Germline V gene sequence: CDR1 LNHDA, CDR2 SQIVND (reference sequence). Trimming took off 3 bases at V and 8 bases at J, with 19 bases between the two ends. This CDR3 has 15 residues. CDR3 DNA sequence: TGTGCCAGTAGTATGGATCGGGTCCCTATAAGGGGCTACACCTTC. Its translation: CASSMDRVPIRGYTF.

The CDR3 sequence is CASNLQGTDQPQHF. The CDR3 nucleotides are TGTGCCAGCAATTTACAGGGGACGGATCAGCCCCAGCATTTT. The J gene is TRBJ1-5, the V gene TRBV2; 7 nucleotides line up with TRBD1. Trimming cost V 7 bases and J 5 bases; bases outside gene matches: 8. The CDR3 has 14 residues. Per germline, CDR1 SNHLY and CDR2 FYNNEI.

The chain recombines TRBV6-1 with TRBJ1-1, with D maybe TRBD1 (6 bases). This CDR3 has 13 residues. V lost 4 bases and J 1 base, leaving 7 bases between the germline ends. The germline V gene encodes CDR1 MNHNS and CDR2 SASEGT. This chain's CDR3 is CASSGQANTEAFF. The CDR3 nucleotides read TGTGCCAGCAGTGGACAGGCGAACACTGAAGCTTTCTTT.

This clone showed up just once. The CDR3 region is CASSLVGRTYEQYF. Written as DNA, the CDR3 is TGTGCCAGCAGCTTGGTTGGCAGAACCTACGAGCAGTACTTC. This chain links TRBV5-8 with TRBJ2-7; no clear D gene. The CDR3 has 14 amino acids. The V gene's germline CDR1 is SGHTS and CDR2 YDEGEE. V lost 0 bases, J lost 2 bases, and 9 bases lay in between.

The J gene is TRBJ2-7, the V gene TRBV7-6; 10 nucleotides line up with TRBD1. CDR1 is SGHVS and CDR2 is FNYEAQ in the germline V gene. V dropped 5 bases and J dropped 5; count of bases not matched to a gene: 3. The CDR3 sequence is 13 residues long. CDR3 nucleotides: TGTGCCAGCAGCGTGGGACAGGGGAACGAGCAGTACTTC. Protein: CASSVGQGNEQYF.

The chain employs TRBV18 and TRBJ2-5, with D perhaps TRBD1 (6 bases). V was pared by 3 bases and J by 2 bases, with 10 bases between. This CDR3 comprises 14 residues. The germline CDR1 and CDR2 sequences are KGHSH and LQKENI. The CDR3 DNA is TGTGCCAGCTCACCCTGGGACAAACAAGAGACCCAGTACTTC. Protein sequence: CASSPWDKQETQYF.

This clone was recorded once. This chain joins TRBV28 and TRBJ2-5; 9 bases line up with TRBD2. Germline V gene data show CDR1 as MDHEN and CDR2 as SYDVKM. The length of the CDR3 is 16 residues. Trimming removed 1 base from V and 5 bases from J; junction bases left unmatched: 8. The CDR3 sequence: CASSLSQRGAGETQYF. The CDR3 DNA is TGTGCCAGCAGTTTATCCCAGCGGGGGGCCGGGGAGACCCAGTACTTC. The complete variable domain, with remaining parts taken from reference TRBV28 and TRBJ2-5, reads DVKVTQSSRYLVKRTGEKVFLECVQDMDHENMFWYRQDPGLGLRLIYFSYDVKMKEKGDIPEGYSVSREKKERFSLILESASTNQTSMYLCASSLSQRGAGETQYFGPGTRLLVL.

This clone was seen once. The CDR3 is CASSHEISGLTYEQYF. DNA of the CDR3: TGCGCCAGCAGCCATGAGATCAGCGGCCTCACCTACGAGCAGTACTTC. The V gene is TRBV4-1, the J gene TRBJ2-7; D might be TRBD2 (5 bases). V lost 3 bases to trimming and J lost 2 bases, with 17 bases between them. This CDR3 comprises 16 residues. Germline lookup yields CDR1 MGHRA and CDR2 YSYEKL.

V is TRBV10-3 and J is TRBJ2-3; 7 bases are shared with TRBD2. V lost 7 bases to trimming and J lost 6 bases; unmatched junction nucleotides: 7. CDR1 ENHRY and CDR2 SYGVKD come from the germline V gene. The CDR3 contains 13 residues. DNA for the CDR3: TGTGCCATCACGATAGCGGGCGTGGATACGCAGTATTTT. This gives the protein CAITIAGVDTQYF.

This chain uses TRBV20-1 with TRBJ2-7, with D hard to call. Germline-derived CDR1 and CDR2 are DFQATT and SNEGSKA (reference sequence). This CDR3 comprises 11 residues. V lost 0 bases, J lost 8 bases, and 8 bases lay in between. The CDR3 region has the DNA TGCAGTGCTAGAGATAACGACAAGCAGTACTTC. Translation gives CSARDNDKQYF.

The chain is built from TRBV6-1 and TRBJ1-6; D gene unclear. The V end was cut by 0 bases, the J end by 3 bases, with 6 bases between. The V gene's germline CDR1 is MNHNS and CDR2 SASEGT. CDR3 length: 15 amino acids. CDR3 loop: CASSEAGIYNSPLHF. In nucleotides, the CDR3 is TGTGCCAGCAGTGAAGCGGGCATCTATAATTCACCCCTCCACTTT.

CDR3 nucleotides: TGCGCCAGCAGCCTGGGACAGGGTGAGGATACGCAGTATTTT. Translated, it gives CASSLGQGEDTQYF. The rearrangement links TRBV5-1 to TRBJ2-3, with TRBD1 matching over 9 bases. The CDR3 runs 14 residues. The germline V gene encodes CDR1 SGHRS and CDR2 YFSETQ. V lost 4 bases to trimming and J lost 6 bases; unmatched junction nucleotides: 6.

The chain employs TRBV5-8 and TRBJ2-5; TRBD1 agrees at 9 bases. This CDR3 is 12 amino acids long. CDR1 is SGHTS, CDR2 YDEGEE, per germline. V shed 3 bases and J 7 bases; nucleotides not matched to a gene: 1. CDR3 region: CASSSDRGTQYF. CDR3 nucleotide sequence: TGTGCCAGCAGCTCGGACAGGGGGACCCAGTACTTC. Combining the CDR3 with reference TRBV5-8 and TRBJ2-5 gives the whole variable domain EAGVTQSPTHLIKTRGQQATLRCSPISGHTSVYWYQQALGLGLQFLLWYDEGEERNRGNFPPRFSGRQFPNYSSELNVNALELEDSALYLCASSSDRGTQYFGPGTRLLVL.

The rearrangement uses TRBV2 and TRBJ2-7; TRBD1 is a possible D gene (7 bases). Germline V gives CDR1 SNHLY, CDR2 FYNNEI. CDR3 length: 15 amino acids. The germline V and J ends were trimmed by 7 bases and 5 bases, with 21 bases remaining between them. DNA of the CDR3: TGTGCCAGCACTTGGTCCGCGGGACAGAACGACGAGCAGTACTTC. Translating gives CASTWSAGQNDEQYF.

The chain links TRBV14 to TRBJ2-7; unclear D gene. V lost 4 bases and J 2 bases, leaving 12 bases between the germline ends. CDR3 size: 14 residues. Germline CDR1 SGHDN, CDR2 FVKESK. CDR3 in amino acids: CASSLRHLTYEQYF. The CDR3 DNA reads TGTGCCAGCAGCCTACGACACCTTACCTACGAGCAGTACTTC.